A selection of T cell receptor beta chains follows, all from one sample in a study of T cell repertoires in cytomegalovirus infection. TCRdb re-called the reads through MiXCR, storing one row per CDR3 protein. The data show roughly 200,000 distinct CDR3 sequences, about a sixth seen once. Sequenced sample: CD8+ T cells from PBMCs. The receptors stem from a human donor in good health (CMV status not recorded). Some clones in this sample may be carry-over from other donors' samples. Both conserved end residues are part of each CDR3. D genes are given only for firm matches. Size is stated for part of the rows, as once, few or many counts, or as a class when the clone is expanded.

d_call	j_call	v_call	clone_size	cdr3_nt	cdr3_aa
TRBD1	TRBJ1-1	TRBV19	few	TGTGCCAGTAGTATCGGAGGAGTACAGGGACAGCCGAACACTGAAGCTTTCTTT	CASSIGGVQGQPNTEAFF
TRBD1	TRBJ2-7	TRBV7-2	few	TGTGCCAGCAGCTTAATCAGGGGGCCTCTTCCCTACGAGCAGTACTTC	CASSLIRGPLPYEQYF
-	TRBJ1-1	TRBV7-2	many	TGTGCCAGCAGCTGGGTGATCGCCTCTGAAGCTTTCTTT	CASSWVIASEAFF
TRBD1	TRBJ1-1	TRBV29-1	-	TGCAGCGCAGAACAGGGGTGGAGGGACACTGAAGCTTTCTTT	CSAEQGWRDTEAFF
-	TRBJ2-3	TRBV30	-	TGTGCCTTTATGAGTCAGACGCAGTATTTT	CAFMSQTQYF
-	TRBJ2-7	TRBV29-1	-	TGCAGCGTCGTACCCGTAGACACCACCTACGAGCAGTACTTC	CSVVPVDTTYEQYF
-	TRBJ2-7	TRBV7-2	many	TGTGCCAGCAGCCCGGGCCCCCGCGAGCAGTACTTC	CASSPGPREQYF
-	TRBJ2-1	TRBV4-1	-	TGCGCCAGCAGCCAGGCGTCGGACAGCAAGCTGGACAGTGAGCAGTTCTTC	CASSQASDSKLDSEQFF
-	TRBJ2-7	TRBV6-1	many	TGTGCCAGCAGTCTGGACAGCCCCTACGAGCAGTACTTC	CASSLDSPYEQYF
TRBD1	TRBJ2-5	TRBV12-3/TRBV12-4	-	TGTGCCAGCAGGCCCAGGGGGTACCAAGAGACCCAGTACTTC	CASRPRGYQETQYF
TRBD1	TRBJ2-3	TRBV19	few	TGTGCCAGTAGTACCTTGCAGGGGGCAGATACGCAGTATTTT	CASSTLQGADTQYF
-	TRBJ1-2	TRBV7-2	many	TGTGCCAGCAGCTTACCCCGGGGCTATGGCTACACCTTC	CASSLPRGYGYTF
-	TRBJ1-5	TRBV12-3/TRBV12-4	-	TGTGCCAGCAGCACAACGCCAGTAGCTCAGCCCCAGCATTTT	CASSTTPVAQPQHF
-	TRBJ1-2	TRBV20-1	few	TGCAGTGCTAGGTCAGGGACAGGCTACACCTTC	CSARSGTGYTF
TRBD1	TRBJ1-3	TRBV12-3/TRBV12-4	-	TGTGCCAGCAGTTCATCAGGGGGTGGAAACACCATATATTTT	CASSSSGGGNTIYF
TRBD1	TRBJ2-4	TRBV5-6	-	TGTGCCAGCAGCACTGGACAGGAGATTTTACTAGCCAAAAACATTCAGTACTTC	CASSTGQEILLAKNIQYF
-	TRBJ1-2	TRBV24-1	-	TGTGCCACCAGTGATACGACCCTCCGGGGCTACACCTTC	CATSDTTLRGYTF
-	TRBJ1-4	TRBV7-9	-	TGTGCCAGCAGCCCCCCGGGTAATGAAAAACTGTTTTTT	CASSPPGNEKLFF
-	TRBJ1-3	TRBV2	few	TGTGCCAGCAGTGACTCCTCTGGAAACACCATATATTTT	CASSDSSGNTIYF
TRBD1	TRBJ2-7	TRBV10-3	few	TGTGCCATCAGTGAGTCGGGACAGGGAGGGAACGAGCAGTACTTC	CAISESGQGGNEQYF
-	TRBJ1-5	TRBV2	-	TGTGCCAGCAGTGAACTGTCAGGGGCTAGTAGCAATCAGCCCCAGCATTTT	CASSELSGASSNQPQHF
-	TRBJ2-2	TRBV6-6	-	TGTGCCAGCAGTCGACTTGGCGCGAACACCGGGGAGCTGTTTTTT	CASSRLGANTGELFF
TRBD1	TRBJ1-1	TRBV28	few	TGTGCCAGCAGTTTTGGGACAGGGTTGATGAACACTGAAGCTTTCTTT	CASSFGTGLMNTEAFF
TRBD2	TRBJ2-7	TRBV20-1	few	TGCAGTGCAAGGACTAGCGGGGGGCCCAACTCCTACGAGCAGTACTTC	CSARTSGGPNSYEQYF
-	TRBJ1-1	TRBV20-1	-	TGCAGTGCTAGAGAGCGAGGCCGGAACACTGAAGCTTTCTTT	CSARERGRNTEAFF
TRBD2	TRBJ2-3	TRBV11-2	few	TGTGCCAGCAGCTTGTCCATCCTAGCGGGGTACACAGATACGCAGTATTTT	CASSLSILAGYTDTQYF